These 23 T cell receptor beta chains originate from one sample sequenced in a study of Graves' ophthalmopathy and Graves' hyperthyroidism. Transcripts of RNA were the source for amplifying TCR beta CDR3 regions. RT-PCR with HTBI primers came first, then second-round multiplex PCR. Via MiXCR, TCRdb re-called the multiplex PCR reads, giving one row per CDR3 protein. The sample consists of 240,000 or so distinct CDR3 sequences, around 42% of them appearing once. Input material: peripheral blood. These receptors were obtained from an adult man with Graves' ophthalmopathy.

This clonotype was observed a handful of times. The genes are TRBV2 and TRBJ2-6, with no clear D. Germline values: CDR1 SNHLY, CDR2 FYNNEI. The CDR3 has 14 residues. V dropped 7 bases and J dropped 0 bases, with 7 bases sitting between them. Here the CDR3 reads CASKISSGANVLTF. As DNA, the CDR3 is TGTGCCAGCAAAATCTCCTCTGGGGCCAACGTCCTGACTTTC.

This clonotype was detected only a few times. The V gene is TRBV6-5, the J gene TRBJ2-7, with 9 bases identical to TRBD1. With 5 bases clipped from V and 11 bases from J, the junction kept 4 bases outside the gene matches. This CDR3 is 11 amino acids long. From germline, CDR1 is MNHEY and CDR2 SVGAGI. The CDR3 here is CASSKGTGKYF. In DNA, the CDR3 is TGTGCCAGCAGTAAGGGGACAGGGAAGTACTTC.

J is TRBJ2-3 and V is TRBV4-1; no clear D gene. The V gene lost 3 bases and the J gene lost 6 bases, with 7 bases spanning the gap. There are 12 residues in the CDR3. CDR1 and CDR2 (germline): MGHRA, YSYEKL. The CDR3 DNA is TGCGCCAGCAGCCAGATCGCCGATACGCAGTATTTT. Its translation: CASSQIADTQYF.

In this sample, this clonotype turned up a few times. The J gene is TRBJ1-5, the V gene TRBV19, with unresolved D. CDR3 length equals 15 residues. Germline V CDR1 and CDR2: LNHDA, SQIVND (reference sequence). Trimming removed 5 bases at V and 5 bases at J, with 16 bases between. The DNA of the CDR3 is TGTGCCAGTAGTTCTCAAGGGCGGTCGCATCAGCCCCAGCATTTT. It translates to CASSSQGRSHQPQHF.

The chain combines TRBV9 with TRBJ2-5, with D possibly being TRBD1 (6 bases). This CDR3 comprises 15 residues. Germline V gives CDR1 SGDLS, CDR2 YYNGEE. V lost 4 bases and J 4 bases, leaving 17 bases between the germline ends. CDR3 coding DNA: TGTGCCAGCAGCTTAGGCCAGGGGATTCCAGAGACCCAGTACTTC. Translating gives CASSLGQGIPETQYF. Looking up the rest from reference TRBV9 and TRBJ2-5 gives the full variable domain: DSGVTQTPKHLITATGQRVTLRCSPRSGDLSVYWYQQSLDQGLQFLIQYYNGEERAKGNILERFSAQQFPDLHSELNLSSLELGDSALYFCASSLGQGIPETQYFGPGTRLLVL.

This clonotype was recorded a few times. V and J are TRBV7-9 and TRBJ1-2; unclear D gene. CDR1 and CDR2 from the germline V gene are SEHNR and FQNEAQ (reference sequence). Trimming removed 5 bases at V and 4 bases at J, with 11 bases between. The CDR3 length is 13 residues. CDR3 loop: CASSTTNGYGYTF. In nucleotides, the CDR3 is TGTGCCAGCAGCACGACTAATGGCTATGGCTACACCTTC.

The rearrangement links TRBV20-1 to TRBJ1-2, with 9 bases lining up with TRBD1. The CDR3 has 14 amino acids. V lost 1 base and J lost 1; bases outside the gene matches: 1. Germline V gene sequence: CDR1 DFQATT, CDR2 SNEGSKA (reference sequence). CDR3 in DNA: TGCAGTGCTAGAGGGACAGGGGATAACTATGGCTACACCTTC. Its translation: CSARGTGDNYGYTF.

This clonotype was counted many times. The gene calls are TRBV29-1 and TRBJ1-2; D is perhaps TRBD1 (5 bases). Per the germline V gene, CDR1 is SQVTM and CDR2 is ANQGSEA. The CDR3 consists of 13 residues. Trimming removed 0 bases at V and 7 bases at J, with 12 bases between. CDR3 region: CSVEDRRGLGYTF. The CDR3 nucleotides read TGCAGCGTTGAAGATCGAAGGGGTCTTGGCTACACCTTC.

Comment on this clonotype: This may be a read error, as it is one base from a much larger clone. The rearrangement joins TRBV20-1 to TRBJ1-5; D might be TRBD1 (5 bases). This CDR3 region has 18 residues. V lost 0 bases, J lost 9 bases, and 27 bases lay in between. Germline CDR1 is DFQATT and CDR2 is SNEGSKA (reference sequence). The CDR3 reads CSARDYVQGSKVGRPQHF. The CDR3 nucleotides are TGCAGTGCTAGAGATTACGTCCAGGGAAGTAAGGTTGGGCGGCCCCAGCATTTT.

In DNA form, the CDR3 reads TGCGCCAGCAGCCAAGATCATGGGACAGGATATGGCTACACCTTC. Amino acids: CASSQDHGTGYGYTF. The chain recombines TRBV4-1 with TRBJ1-2, with 8 bases that match TRBD1. Per germline, CDR1 MGHRA and CDR2 YSYEKL. The CDR3 consists of 15 residues. V was clipped by 0 bases and J by 5 bases; unmatched bases: 5.

The chain joins TRBV20-1 to TRBJ1-1; no firm D call. The CDR3 is 16 residues long. Germline assignment: CDR1 DFQATT and CDR2 SNEGSKA (reference sequence). Trimming left V 3 bases short and J 4 bases short, with 21 bases between. The CDR3 protein is CSASNPPLGRVTEAFF. CDR3 sequence (DNA): TGCAGTGCTAGTAATCCCCCCCTTGGGAGGGTCACTGAAGCTTTCTTT.

The V call is TRBV2, the J call TRBJ1-1, with 9 positions matching TRBD1. After removal of 4 bases from V and 1 base from J, the junction contained 7 bases not matched to a gene. Germline assignment: CDR1 SNHLY and CDR2 FYNNEI. CDR3 length: 16 amino acids. CDR3 DNA sequence: TGTGCCAGCAGTGGTCCCGGGACAGGGACGAACACTGAAGCTTTCTTT. Protein sequence: CASSGPGTGTNTEAFF.

The genes are TRBV9 and TRBJ2-7; D may correspond to TRBD1 or TRBD2 (6 bases each). The CDR3 is made up of 14 amino acids. Germline CDR1 reads SGDLS; CDR2 reads YYNGEE. V lost 6 bases, J lost 6 bases, and 19 bases lay in between. CDR3 sequence: CASNHQGRRGEQYF. The CDR3 DNA follows: TGTGCCAGCAATCATCAGGGGAGGCGGGGCGAGCAGTACTTC.

This clonotype was seen just once. The gene calls are TRBV15 and TRBJ1-5; TRBD1 is a possible D gene (6 bases). V was clipped by 2 bases and J by 7 bases, with 12 bases between them. Per germline, CDR1 LNHNV and CDR2 YYDKDF (reference sequence). The CDR3 covers 14 residues. CDR3 protein: CATSRQGNGQPQHF. CDR3 DNA sequence: TGTGCCACCAGCAGACAGGGGAACGGGCAGCCCCAGCATTTT.

About this clonotype: This could be a read error, since a much larger clone is one nucleotide away. The V and J genes are TRBV29-1 and TRBJ2-6; no definite D call. CDR1 is SQVTM, CDR2 ANQGSEA, per germline. This CDR3 comprises 13 residues. V dropped 3 bases and J dropped 2 bases, with 5 bases sitting between them. CDR3 DNA sequence: TGCAGCGTTGAGGGTCCTGGGGCCAACGTCCTGACTTTC. Translation gives CSVEGPGANVLTF.

Only a few counts were recorded for this clonotype. The V call is TRBV29-1, the J call TRBJ2-7; no firm D call. Trimming took off 1 base at V and 2 bases at J, with 9 bases between the two ends. From germline, CDR1 is SQVTM and CDR2 ANQGSEA. This CDR3 region has 13 residues. CDR3 in DNA: TGCAGCGTTGAAGGAAGTTCAACCTACGAGCAGTACTTC. Protein sequence: CSVEGSSTYEQYF.

V usage is TRBV5-1 and J usage is TRBJ2-7; 16 nucleotides match TRBD2. V trimming: 1 base; J trimming: 9 bases; junction bases outside the gene matches: 7. CDR1 and CDR2 from the germline V gene are SGHRS and YFSETQ. This CDR3 contains 16 residues. CDR3 in amino acids: CASSLSGTSGGGPQYF. The CDR3 DNA reads as TGCGCCAGCAGCTTGTCCGGGACTAGCGGGGGGGGGCCGCAGTACTTC.

The CDR3 region is CASSEEMVATYGYTF. The CDR3 DNA sequence: TGTGCCAGCAGTGAAGAAATGGTGGCTACCTATGGCTACACCTTC. The chain carries TRBV6-1 and TRBJ1-2; D is ambiguous. Germline V gene lookup returns CDR1 MNHNS and CDR2 SASEGT. The ends were cut back, 1 base at V and 4 bases at J, with 13 bases in the middle. The CDR3 is 15 residues long.

This clonotype occurred a few times. This rearrangement joins TRBV14 to TRBJ2-7, with 7 bases aligning to TRBD1. The CDR3 length is 13 residues. The V segment lost 4 bases and the J segment 6 bases; nucleotides outside the gene matches: 6. CDR1 and CDR2 (germline): SGHDN, FVKESK. DNA for the CDR3: TGTGCCAGCAGCCGACAGGGAATGGGCGAGCAGTACTTC. It yields the protein CASSRQGMGEQYF.

About this clonotype itself: An end of the junction differs from the germline gene, which may be a read error. This chain links TRBV10-2 with TRBJ2-5; D unresolved. The CDR3 runs to 13 residues. Germline CDR1 is WSHSY and CDR2 is SAAADI. In DNA, the CDR3 is TGTGCCAGCAGCCGAAATCCCGGGGAGACCCAGTACTTC. This codes for CASSRNPGETQYF.

The V gene is TRBV20-1, the J gene TRBJ1-1; TRBD1 matches 8 bases. After removal of 0 bases from V and 5 bases from J, the junction contained 17 bases not matched to a gene. CDR3 size: 18 residues. Germline V gene sequence: CDR1 DFQATT, CDR2 SNEGSKA (reference sequence). The CDR3 nucleotides read TGCAGTGCTAGAGACTCCGGGAGGACAGGGAGGATGGGTACTGAAGCTTTCTTT. Encoded protein: CSARDSGRTGRMGTEAFF.

This clonotype was seen a handful of times. The chain recombines TRBV19 with TRBJ1-1; D perhaps matches TRBD1 (6 bases). The CDR3 extends over 13 amino acids. Germline V lookup: CDR1 LNHDA, CDR2 SQIVND (reference sequence). V was pared by 8 bases and J by 3 bases, with 13 bases between. This CDR3 reads CASATTGYTEAFF. Here the CDR3 DNA reads TGTGCCAGTGCAACTACAGGGTACACTGAAGCTTTCTTT.

The chain joins TRBV28 to TRBJ2-7; D might be TRBD1 (6 bases). V was shortened by 8 bases and J by 12 bases, with 17 bases between the two germline ends. Germline-derived CDR1 and CDR2 are MDHEN and SYDVKM. This CDR3 has 11 amino acids. The CDR3 bases are TGTGCCAGCCAGGACCGGGGACAACCGTACTTC. Its protein is CASQDRGQPYF.